These 26 T cell receptor beta chains originate from one sample sequenced in a study of blood T cell repertoires in COVID-19. Profiling relied on immunoSEQ multiplex PCR, and the TCRdb table lists in-frame clones only, not all of them. The table has 81,000 or so clones, around 92% seen once. The sample was peripheral blood. The receptor source for this set is a woman aged 55-69 years with active COVID-19.

This clone appeared a single time. This rearrangement joins TRBV29-1 to TRBJ2-1; possibly TRBD1 for D (5 bases). Germline assignment: CDR1 SQVTM and CDR2 ANQGSEA. CDR3 length equals 12 residues. The V and J ends lost 5 bases and 6 bases respectively, with 11 bases between them. The CDR3 DNA is TGCAGCGTTAAAACAGGTTCCAATGAGCAGTTCTTC. As protein: CSVKTGSNEQFF.

This chain connects TRBV30 to TRBJ1-1, with TRBD1 as a possible D gene (5 bases). This CDR3 spans 12 amino acids. The germline V gene encodes CDR1 GTSNPN and CDR2 SVGIG (reference sequence). V was shortened by 5 bases and J by 0 bases, with 7 bases between the two germline ends. The CDR3 DNA reads TGTGCCTGGGACAGAATGAACACTGAAGCTTTCTTT. The encoded protein is CAWDRMNTEAFF. Using reference TRBV30 and TRBJ1-1 for the parts outside the CDR3, the full variable domain is SQTIHQWPATLVQPVGSPLSLECTVEGTSNPNLYWYRQAAGRGLQLLFYSVGIGQISSEVPQNLSASRPQDRQFILSSKKLLLSDSGFYLCAWDRMNTEAFFGQGTRLTVV.

This chain uses TRBV7-2 with TRBJ2-7, with 7 bases that match TRBD1. V trimming: 5 bases; J trimming: 3 bases; junction bases outside the gene matches: 4. The CDR3 runs to 13 residues. The germline V gene has CDR1 SGHTA and CDR2 FQGNSA. The CDR3 nucleotides read TGTGCCAGCAGCCCGGGACAGCTCTACGAGCAGTACTTC. Translation: CASSPGQLYEQYF.

V and J are TRBV19 and TRBJ2-1; D possibly corresponds to TRBD1 (5 bases). V was trimmed by 4 bases and J by 8 bases, leaving 9 bases between them. The CDR3 has 12 amino acids. From germline, CDR1 is LNHDA and CDR2 SQIVND (reference sequence). The CDR3 protein is CASSTRVDEQFF. DNA of the CDR3: TGTGCCAGTAGTACCAGGGTTGATGAGCAGTTCTTC.

The chain is built from TRBV11-3 and TRBJ1-1; TRBD1 is a possible D gene (6 bases). V gave up 3 bases and J gave up 0 bases, with 11 bases separating them. Germline CDR1 and CDR2: SGHNT and YENEEA. This CDR3 is 15 amino acids long. The CDR3 region has the DNA TGTGCCAGCAGCTTCTCCGGACAGATGAACACTGAAGCTTTCTTT. Translating gives CASSFSGQMNTEAFF.

J is TRBJ1-2 and V is TRBV10-3; D remains unclear. Looked up from germline, CDR1 is ENHRY and CDR2 is SYGVKD. V dropped 5 bases and J dropped 1 base, with 8 bases sitting between them. The CDR3 length is 13 residues. The DNA of the CDR3 is TGTGCCATCAGTCCTTCGGTTAACTATGGCTACACCTTC. It specifies CAISPSVNYGYTF.

The CDR3 DNA reads TGTGCCAGCAGTTCCTCCTTTAACAGGGCCCAAGAGACCCAGTACTTC. This gives the protein CASSSSFNRAQETQYF. The V call is TRBV6-5, the J call TRBJ2-5, with D tentatively TRBD1 (6 bases). The CDR3 has 16 residues. Trimming pared 4 bases from V and 1 base from J, leaving 16 bases between. Germline CDR1 reads MNHEY; CDR2 reads SVGAGI.

The V call is TRBV6-1, the J call TRBJ1-2; TRBD1 agrees at 7 bases. V was clipped by 4 bases and J by 5 bases; unmatched bases: 16. Germline CDR1 is MNHNS and CDR2 is SASEGT. CDR3 length: 17 residues. CDR3 DNA sequence: TGTGCCAGCAGTGCCCGAGGGACAGCCGATACTAGATATGGCTACACCTTC. Its translation: CASSARGTADTRYGYTF.

The rearrangement links TRBV9 to TRBJ2-1; 12 bases are shared with TRBD2. The germline gives CDR1 SGDLS, CDR2 YYNGEE. J gave up 9 bases and V 4 bases, and 8 bases lay outside the gene matches. The CDR3 covers 15 residues. CDR3 residues: CASSLQTSGGLEQFF. The CDR3 DNA reads as TGTGCCAGCAGCTTACAGACTAGCGGGGGCCTTGAGCAGTTCTTC. The whole variable domain, filled in from reference TRBV9 and TRBJ2-1, reads DSGVTQTPKHLITATGQRVTLRCSPRSGDLSVYWYQQSLDQGLQFLIQYYNGEERAKGNILERFSAQQFPDLHSELNLSSLELGDSALYFCASSLQTSGGLEQFFGPGTRLTVL.

The V and J genes are TRBV6-2 or TRBV6-3 and TRBJ1-1, with 8 bases that match TRBD1. Germline loops: CDR1 MNHEY, CDR2 SVGEGT. This CDR3 spans 15 amino acids. The V gene end was trimmed by 2 bases and the J gene end by 6 bases; junction bases not matched to a gene: 8. The CDR3, as DNA: TGTGCCAGCAGTTACACACGGACAGGGAAGGCTGAAGCTTTCTTT. Its protein product is CASSYTRTGKAEAFF.

The chain uses TRBV12-5 and TRBJ2-5; 12 nucleotides agree with TRBD1. The germline V gene has CDR1 LGHNT and CDR2 FRNRAP. Losses at the gene ends were 4 bases for V and 1 base for J; bases not matched to a gene: 4. The length of the CDR3 is 16 residues. The CDR3 reads CASGWGQGAVQETQYF. In DNA, the CDR3 is TGTGCTAGTGGTTGGGGACAGGGGGCTGTCCAAGAGACCCAGTACTTC.

The rearrangement uses TRBV10-3 and TRBJ2-7, with 11 nucleotides matching TRBD1. Germline CDR1 and CDR2: ENHRY and SYGVKD. V shed 10 bases, J shed 3 bases, and the junction held 8 bases outside the gene matches. The CDR3 runs to 14 residues. The CDR3 coding sequence is TGTGCCACCGGACAGGGGGCTGAGGTCTACGAGCAGTACTTC. This sequence encodes CATGQGAEVYEQYF.

J is TRBJ2-5 and V is TRBV9, with D possibly being TRBD2 (7 bases). Germline CDR1 SGDLS, CDR2 YYNGEE. V was clipped by 3 bases and J by 2 bases, with 14 bases between them. The CDR3 is 15 amino acids. CDR3 loop: CASSGRGGPQETQYF. CDR3 DNA sequence: TGTGCCAGCAGCGGCAGGGGAGGGCCTCAAGAGACCCAGTACTTC. Variable domain in full (rest from reference TRBV9 and TRBJ2-5): DSGVTQTPKHLITATGQRVTLRCSPRSGDLSVYWYQQSLDQGLQFLIQYYNGEERAKGNILERFSAQQFPDLHSELNLSSLELGDSALYFCASSGRGGPQETQYFGPGTRLLVL.

The chain combines TRBV12-3 or TRBV12-4 with TRBJ2-5, with D uncertain. Deletions cut 6 bases from V and 5 bases from J, with 13 bases between. The CDR3 extends over 13 amino acids. CDR3: CASRLNPRETQYF. DNA for the CDR3: TGTGCCAGCAGACTTAACCCTAGGGAGACCCAGTACTTC.

The chain joins TRBV28 to TRBJ1-1; D is ambiguous. Trimming shortened V by 6 bases and J by 0 bases, and 14 bases separated the two germline ends. The V gene's germline CDR1 is MDHEN and CDR2 SYDVKM. The CDR3 spans 15 residues. The CDR3 region is CASSPRSVVNTEAFF. In DNA form, the CDR3 reads TGTGCCAGCAGCCCCCGGAGCGTAGTGAACACTGAAGCTTTCTTT.

The chain employs TRBV5-1 and TRBJ2-6; D may be TRBD1 (5 bases). V lost 4 bases to trimming and J lost 3 bases, with 8 bases between them. Germline CDR1 reads SGHRS; CDR2 reads YFSETQ. CDR3 length equals 14 residues. The CDR3 spells CASSADSGANVLTF. Here the CDR3 DNA reads TGCGCCAGCAGCGCCGACAGTGGGGCCAACGTCCTGACTTTC. Together with reference TRBV5-1 and TRBJ2-6, the CDR3 gives the full variable domain: KAGVTQTPRYLIKTRGQQVTLSCSPISGHRSVSWYQQTPGQGLQFLFEYFSETQRNKGNFPGRFSGRQFSNSRSEMNVSTLELGDSALYLCASSADSGANVLTFGAGSRLTVL.

The chain recombines TRBV6-2 or TRBV6-3 with TRBJ2-5, with D tentatively TRBD2 (6 bases). V lost 6 bases, J lost 3 bases, and 14 bases lay in between. This CDR3 has 14 residues. From germline, CDR1 is MNHEY and CDR2 SVGEGT. CDR3 region: CASSPGLMKETQYF. The CDR3, as DNA: TGTGCCAGCAGCCCGGGACTGATGAAAGAGACCCAGTACTTC.

This chain joins TRBV4-3 and TRBJ2-1; D is undetermined. This CDR3 comprises 13 residues. The V gene lost 0 bases and the J gene lost 4 bases, with 4 bases spanning the gap. Germline V gene data show CDR1 as LGHNA and CDR2 as YSLEER. This chain's CDR3 is CASSQELYNEQFF. CDR3 coding DNA: TGCGCCAGCAGCCAAGAACTATACAATGAGCAGTTCTTC.

This chain links TRBV19 with TRBJ2-5; 7 bases match TRBD2. After removal of 10 bases from V and 4 bases from J, the junction contained 15 bases not matched to a gene. The CDR3 consists of 15 residues. CDR1 and CDR2 (germline): LNHDA, SQIVND (reference sequence). DNA of the CDR3: TGTGCCACTAAGGTCTCCAGCGGGGTGGGAGAGACCCAGTACTTC. The encoded protein is CATKVSSGVGETQYF.

This clone was seen more than once but under ten times. This chain uses TRBV4-2 with TRBJ1-2, with D possibly being TRBD1 (6 bases). Germline loops: CDR1 LGHNA, CDR2 YNFKEQ. Trimming pared 1 base from V and 7 bases from J, leaving 16 bases between. There are 15 residues in the CDR3. This CDR3 is CASSQGTGQVRGYTF. CDR3 sequence (DNA): TGTGCCAGCAGCCAAGGTACAGGGCAGGTCCGTGGCTACACCTTC.

V usage is TRBV5-8 and J usage is TRBJ2-1, with D unresolved. The CDR3 totals 14 residues. Per the germline V gene, CDR1 is SGHTS and CDR2 is YDEGEE. V lost 7 bases and J lost 0, with 11 bases in between. The CDR3 spells CASSLSSSYNEQFF. CDR3 sequence (DNA): TGTGCCAGCTCGCTAAGTTCCTCCTACAATGAGCAGTTCTTC.

The chain employs TRBV7-2 and TRBJ2-7; D is uncertain. The CDR3 spans 13 residues. Between the trimmed V and J ends, which lost 3 bases and 2 bases, there was a span of 8 bases. Germline loops: CDR1 SGHTA, CDR2 FQGNSA. The CDR3 reads CASSFGTAYEQYF. As DNA, the CDR3 is TGTGCCAGCAGCTTTGGCACAGCCTACGAGCAGTACTTC.

This chain connects TRBV25-1 to TRBJ1-1, with 7 bases aligning to TRBD1. V lost 4 bases and J lost 0; bases outside the gene matches: 11. CDR3 size: 17 residues. Germline CDR1 reads MGHDK; CDR2 reads SYGVNS. The CDR3 spells CASSVGGTAFMNTEAFF. The CDR3 DNA is TGTGCCAGCAGTGTAGGAGGGACAGCGTTCATGAACACTGAAGCTTTCTTT. Looking up the rest from reference TRBV25-1 and TRBJ1-1 gives the full variable domain: EADIYQTPRYLVIGTGKKITLECSQTMGHDKMYWYQQDPGMELHLIHYSYGVNSTEKGDLSSESTVSRIRTEHFPLTLESARPSHTSQYLCASSVGGTAFMNTEAFFGQGTRLTVV.

The rearrangement uses TRBV28 and TRBJ1-6; weak D call: TRBD1 (5 bases). Deletions cut 3 bases from V and 9 bases from J, with 15 bases between. This CDR3 contains 15 residues. Germline V gene sequence: CDR1 MDHEN, CDR2 SYDVKM. In DNA, the CDR3 is TGTGCCAGCAGTTTCAGGGTCGGATGGGGTTCACCCCTCCACTTT. Residues: CASSFRVGWGSPLHF.

The rearrangement uses TRBV10-3 and TRBJ2-7; TRBD1 agrees at 9 bases. Germline CDR1 and CDR2: ENHRY and SYGVKD. The CDR3 spans 14 residues. J gave up 2 bases and V 7 bases, and 6 bases lay outside the gene matches. The CDR3 DNA sequence: TGTGCCATCACCCGGGGACAGGGTACCTACGAGCAGTACTTC. It is translated as CAITRGQGTYEQYF.

V is TRBV3-1 (or the pseudogene TRBV3-2) and J is TRBJ2-7, with TRBD2 matching over 14 bases. The length of the CDR3 is 18 residues. Germline V gene data show CDR1 as LGHDT and CDR2 as YNNKEL (reference sequence). V was clipped by 1 base and J by 3 bases; unmatched bases: 8. CDR3 DNA sequence: TGTGCCAGCAGCCAAGGATCTACTGGACTAGCGGGGGGCTACGAGCAGTACTTC. This sequence encodes CASSQGSTGLAGGYEQYF.